The 27 T cell receptor beta chains given below trace back to one sample, sequenced in a study of blood T cells in healthy people across ages. Primers used in a second PCR of about 7 to 12 cycles were a sample-barcoded 5' primer and a J-beta primer mix. TCRdb itself ran the 5' RACE reads through MiXCR, one entry per CDR3 protein. This table has approximately 1,100,000 distinct CDR3 sequences, 35% to 55% appearing once. The sequenced sample was blood. The origin of the receptors is a woman in her sixties or seventies in good health.

The chain recombines TRBV3-1 with TRBJ1-4, with D unresolved. The CDR3 spans 14 residues. The germline V gene encodes CDR1 LGHDT and CDR2 YNNKEL (reference sequence). V lost 2 bases to trimming and J lost 8 bases, with 12 bases between them. CDR3 sequence: CASSQLGGNEKLFF. Here the CDR3 DNA reads TGTGCCAGCAGCCAACTAGGAGGAAACGAAAAACTGTTTTTT.

This clonotype was counted a few times. The chain links TRBV7-2 to TRBJ2-1, with 13 bases that match TRBD2. CDR1 and CDR2 from the germline V gene are SGHTA and FQGNSA. There are 15 residues in the CDR3. V shed 2 bases and J 10 bases; nucleotides not matched to a gene: 5. The CDR3 protein is CASSLRTSGRGEQFF. In nucleotides, the CDR3 is TGTGCCAGCAGCTTAAGGACTAGCGGGAGAGGGGAGCAGTTCTTC.

This clonotype has just a few counts. The genes are TRBV6-6 and TRBJ2-7, with D perhaps assigned TRBD1 or TRBD2 (5 bases each). The CDR3 length is 13 residues. The germline gives CDR1 MNHNY, CDR2 SVGAGI (reference sequence). The V end lost 7 bases, the J end lost 6 bases, and 16 bases lay between the germline ends. The CDR3 protein is CASKGTQAFEQYF. CDR3 coding DNA: TGTGCCAGCAAGGGGACCCAGGCCTTCGAGCAGTACTTC.

This chain joins TRBV25-1 and TRBJ2-3; D remains ambiguous. The CDR3 is 13 residues long. Trimming took 0 bases from V and 4 from J, leaving 5 bases between them. CDR1 and CDR2 from the germline V gene are MGHDK and SYGVNS. CDR3 sequence (DNA): TGTGCCAGCAGTGAATATATCTCAGATACGCAGTATTTT. Protein product: CASSEYISDTQYF.

Ten or more counts support this clonotype. This sequence joins TRBV29-1 and TRBJ2-7, with 11 bases aligning to TRBD2. This CDR3 contains 15 residues. Per germline, CDR1 SQVTM and CDR2 ANQGSEA. The V and J ends lost 0 bases and 3 bases, in that order; junction bases with no gene match: 4. The CDR3 spells CSVEETSGMVYEQYF. In nucleotides, the CDR3 is TGCAGCGTTGAAGAGACTAGCGGGATGGTCTACGAGCAGTACTTC.

This clonotype was recorded a few times. The chain links TRBV9 to TRBJ2-5, with D perhaps TRBD1 (6 bases). This CDR3 is 14 amino acids long. V gave up 3 bases and J gave up 4 bases, with 13 bases separating them. The V gene's germline CDR1 is SGDLS and CDR2 YYNGEE. Here the CDR3 DNA reads TGTGCCAGCAGCGGGTCTGGGGGCATAGAGACCCAGTACTTC. Translated, it gives CASSGSGGIETQYF.

This clonotype was detected only a few times. J is TRBJ2-3 and V is TRBV24-1, with 7 bases identical to TRBD2. CDR1 and CDR2 from the germline V gene are KGHDR and SFDVKD. V dropped 4 bases and J dropped 3; count of bases not matched to a gene: 9. CDR3 length equals 16 residues. CDR3 DNA: TGTGCCACCAGTGACTCCGGGACTATGTGGACAGATACGCAGTATTTT. Its translation: CATSDSGTMWTDTQYF.

J is TRBJ2-5 and V is TRBV30; D is possibly TRBD1 (5 bases). The germline V gene encodes CDR1 GTSNPN and CDR2 SVGIG (reference sequence). This CDR3 is 13 amino acids long. With 2 bases removed from V and 5 bases from J, the gap between germline ends came to 12 bases. CDR3 sequence (DNA): TGTGCCTGGAGTTTTGCAGGGTGGGAGACCCAGTACTTC. Amino acid sequence: CAWSFAGWETQYF.

The V and J genes are TRBV6-1 and TRBJ2-5, with no clear D. This CDR3 is built from 14 residues. The germline V gene has CDR1 MNHNS and CDR2 SASEGT. The V gene lost 4 bases and the J gene lost 11 bases, with 20 bases spanning the gap. CDR3 amino acids: CASSGRPRRSEQYF. CDR3 bases: TGTGCCAGCAGTGGTAGGCCACGAAGGAGTGAGCAGTACTTC.

The genes are TRBV6-1 and TRBJ1-2; D gene uncertain. The CDR3 spans 11 residues. Germline V CDR1 and CDR2: MNHNS, SASEGT. The V end lost 7 bases, the J end lost 8 bases, and 11 bases lay between the germline ends. CDR3 sequence reads: CASKGGEGYTF. The DNA of the CDR3 is TGTGCCAGCAAGGGTGGTGAGGGCTACACCTTC.

The chain uses TRBV28 and TRBJ1-6; 7 positions match TRBD1. The germline V gene has CDR1 MDHEN and CDR2 SYDVKM. The CDR3 covers 18 residues. Losses at the gene ends were 5 bases for V and 0 bases for J; bases not matched to a gene: 10. CDR3 loop: CASSTLTGSSSYNSPLHF. DNA of the CDR3: TGTGCCAGCAGTACCCTGACAGGGTCATCCTCCTATAATTCACCCCTCCACTTT.

This clonotype was detected a few times. The rearrangement joins TRBV10-1 to TRBJ2-7, with D possibly matching TRBD2 (7 bases). The DNA end lines up better with TRBJ2-4; the J call may be wrong. This CDR3 has 16 residues. CDR1 and CDR2 from the germline V gene are WNHNN and SYGVQD (reference sequence). The CDR3 coding sequence is TGCGCCAGCAGTGAGTTACCCCGAGGGGGGGAAAACATTCAGTACTTC. Residues: CASSELPRGGENIQYF.

This clonotype was counted between two and nine times. The chain links TRBV24-1 to TRBJ2-7; D might be TRBD2 (7 bases). Trimming removed 3 bases from V and 5 bases from J, with 13 bases in between. CDR1 is KGHDR, CDR2 SFDVKD, per germline. This CDR3 spans 14 amino acids. In DNA, the CDR3 is TGTGCCACCAGTGATAGGGGGGGCAAGGACGAGCAGTACTTC. Amino acids: CATSDRGGKDEQYF.

The gene calls are TRBV2 and TRBJ2-1; possible D gene TRBD1, 6 bases. Germline CDR1 SNHLY, CDR2 FYNNEI. This CDR3 is 12 amino acids long. This CDR3 is CAVYRVNNEQFF. The CDR3 nucleotides are TGTGCAGTCTACAGGGTAAACAATGAGCAGTTCTTC.

The chain employs TRBV11-2 and TRBJ2-5; 8 bases match TRBD1. The J call may be incorrect, as the DNA end agrees better with TRBJ2-7. Germline lookup yields CDR1 SGHAT and CDR2 FQNNGV. This CDR3 is 19 amino acids long. The CDR3: CASSLGAPGQGFSRLEQYF. In nucleotides, the CDR3 is TGTGCCAGCAGCTTAGGAGCCCCCGGACAGGGCTTTAGCCGACTCGAGCAGTACTTC.

This clonotype was observed a handful of times. This sequence joins TRBV6-5 and TRBJ1-6; 11 bases align to TRBD1. The CDR3 is 18 amino acids. With V trimmed by 3 bases and J by 7 bases, 11 bases remained unmatched. Looked up from germline, CDR1 is MNHEY and CDR2 is SVGAGI. The CDR3 DNA follows: TGTGCCAGCAGTTATCGCGGACAGGGGGCCTATGCCAATTCACCCCTCCACTTT. Translation: CASSYRGQGAYANSPLHF.

In its sample, this clonotype was seen a few times. This sequence joins TRBV27 and TRBJ1-2; the D gene is possibly TRBD1 (5 bases). The CDR3 extends over 13 amino acids. The V end lost 3 bases, the J end lost 8 bases, and 13 bases lay between the germline ends. Germline CDR1 is MNHEY and CDR2 is SMNVEV (reference sequence). In DNA form, the CDR3 reads TGTGCCAGCAGTTTTAGGGCAGGGTTCGGCTACACCTTC. As protein: CASSFRAGFGYTF.

V and J are TRBV29-1 and TRBJ2-5; tentatively, D is TRBD1 (5 bases). Per the germline V gene, CDR1 is SQVTM and CDR2 is ANQGSEA. This CDR3 is built from 15 residues. Trimming pared 1 base from V and 4 bases from J, leaving 16 bases between. The CDR3 nucleotides are TGCAGCGTTGAAGTTACGTATGGGGCCGGAGAGACCCAGTACTTC. Its protein product is CSVEVTYGAGETQYF.

This clonotype was found a few times. The chain couples TRBV27 to TRBJ1-2; 8 positions match TRBD1. The germline V gene encodes CDR1 MNHEY and CDR2 SMNVEV (reference sequence). The CDR3 consists of 16 residues. V was pared by 5 bases and J by 6 bases, with 14 bases of the junction left unmatched. The CDR3 region is CASSHSRTGRPNGYTF. In DNA form, the CDR3 reads TGTGCCAGCAGTCACTCTCGGACAGGGAGACCTAATGGCTACACCTTC.

The chain uses TRBV25-1 and TRBJ2-1, with D possibly TRBD2 on 6 matching bases. Trimming pared 2 bases from V and 8 bases from J, leaving 13 bases between. CDR1 is MGHDK, CDR2 SYGVNS, per germline. This CDR3 comprises 14 residues. The CDR3 is CASSEMFWGDEQFF. The DNA of the CDR3 is TGTGCCAGCAGTGAAATGTTTTGGGGGGATGAGCAGTTCTTC.

The V and J genes are TRBV27 and TRBJ2-5; 10 bases map to TRBD2. The CDR3 loop spans 15 amino acids. CDR1 and CDR2 (germline): MNHEY, SMNVEV (reference sequence). V dropped 2 bases and J dropped 9; count of bases not matched to a gene: 9. CDR3 residues: CASSLGASGSRAQYF. The CDR3 DNA reads as TGTGCCAGCAGTTTAGGGGCTAGCGGGAGTAGGGCCCAGTACTTC.

The genes are TRBV3-1 and TRBJ1-5; D unclear. The CDR3 totals 15 residues. Germline-derived CDR1 and CDR2 are LGHDT and YNNKEL (reference sequence). V was pared by 4 bases and J by 3 bases, with 13 bases between. CDR3 DNA sequence: TGTGCCAGCAGCCCTAGGACGGGATACAATCAGCCCCAGCATTTT. Protein sequence: CASSPRTGYNQPQHF.

The chain couples TRBV2 to TRBJ2-5; 8 bases agree with TRBD2. Gene TRBJ2-7 matches the end of the DNA better, so the J call may be wrong. Per germline, CDR1 SNHLY and CDR2 FYNNEI. The CDR3 contains 14 residues. The CDR3 reads CASNIGGGLYEQYF. The CDR3 DNA is TGTGCCAGCAACATCGGGGGGGGCCTCTACGAGCAGTACTTC.

This sequence joins TRBV6-1 and TRBJ1-1; D is uncertain. The CDR3 contains 13 residues. Trimming removed 7 bases from V and 1 base from J, with 10 bases in between. The germline CDR1 and CDR2 sequences are MNHNS and SASEGT. For the CDR3, the DNA is TGTGCCAGCAAGTGGCTTGGGAACACTGAAGCTTTCTTT. It is translated as CASKWLGNTEAFF.

V usage is TRBV6-5 and J usage is TRBJ2-7; possibly TRBD1 for D (6 bases). V was cut by 5 bases and J by 0 bases, with 11 bases left in between. Germline V gene data show CDR1 as MNHEY and CDR2 as SVGAGI. The CDR3 has 14 amino acids. CDR3 sequence (DNA): TGTGCCAGCAGTAGGACAGTGAACTCCTACGAGCAGTACTTC. Translated: CASSRTVNSYEQYF.

This clonotype was seen more than once but under ten times. The CDR3 sequence: CASTLPGTTQETQYF. In nucleotides, the CDR3 is TGTGCCAGCACCTTACCTGGGACTACGCAAGAGACCCAGTACTTC. V and J are TRBV28 and TRBJ2-5, with 7 bases aligning to TRBD2. The CDR3 totals 15 residues. CDR1 is MDHEN and CDR2 is SYDVKM in the germline V gene. V lost 7 bases to trimming and J lost 2 bases; unmatched junction nucleotides: 10.

This clonotype was detected a few times. The chain employs TRBV7-9 and TRBJ1-2, with 10 bases matching TRBD1. Germline V lookup: CDR1 SEHNR, CDR2 FQNEAQ (reference sequence). The CDR3 covers 15 residues. The V segment lost 1 base and the J segment 6 bases; nucleotides outside the gene matches: 5. For the CDR3, the DNA is TGTGCCAGCAGCTTAGTCAGACAGGGGGCGGATGGCTACACCTTC. Its protein is CASSLVRQGADGYTF.